A selection of T cell receptor beta chains follows, all from one sample in a study of control samples from healthy donors and cancer patients. Some clones are missing from TCRdb's copy, which holds only in-frame ones; the method was immunoSEQ multiplex PCR. The data show more than 100,000 clones, roughly 90% seen once. The sample comprised PBMCs. Receptors originate from a man aged 50 to 59 with head and neck cancer. The CDR3 runs from the conserved cysteine through the conserved F or W.

J	V	CDR3
TRBJ2-7	TRBV7-2	CASSFAPAESSYEQYF
TRBJ1-2	TRBV20-1	CSARLGYGYTF
TRBJ1-6	TRBV6-5	CASRENLKNSPLHF
TRBJ2-1	TRBV18	CASSPTVIVGGPNNEQFF
TRBJ2-5	TRBV20-1	CSAPVRETQYF
TRBJ2-2	TRBV5-4	CASSLGQGNTGELFF
TRBJ2-6	TRBV12-3/TRBV12-4	CASRLSGANVLTF
TRBJ1-4	TRBV5-1	CASSWGPKQDEKLFF
TRBJ1-5	TRBV15	CATSRERQGNQPQHF
TRBJ2-3	TRBV19	CASSNPPTSKPTDTQYF
TRBJ2-3	TRBV7-6	CASSPRTSGRGDTQYF
TRBJ1-2	TRBV24-1	CATSDGVRAGEGYTF
TRBJ2-5	TRBV5-4	CASSVAGAPQETQYF
TRBJ2-7	TRBV29-1	CSVETGLIGNPYEQYF
TRBJ1-2	TRBV20-1	CSTERDYTF
TRBJ2-5	TRBV9	CASSVAGGTQETQYF
TRBJ1-1	TRBV12-5	CASGLVGDTEAFF